The 15 T cell receptor beta chains below come from one sample, sequenced in a study of cytomegalovirus exposure and HLA in healthy donors. 13 Jbeta primers and 60 Vbeta primers were used for the PCR. The method was immunoSEQ multiplex PCR; TCRdb's version includes in-frame clones alone and lacks a portion of them. The table records 150,000 or so clones, approximately 78% of them present only once. The specimen was PBMCs. The receptors here all came from a man in his forties in good health and CMV-seropositive.

This clone was found a few times. The chain recombines TRBV28 with TRBJ1-5; 9 bases are a match to TRBD1. The CDR3 runs to 15 residues. Trimming removed 6 bases from V and 2 bases from J; junction bases left unmatched: 5. Germline V CDR1 and CDR2: MDHEN, SYDVKM. CDR3 sequence (DNA): TGTGCCAGCAGCTTAACAGGGGGCCGCAATCAGCCCCAGCATTTT. Protein: CASSLTGGRNQPQHF.

V usage is TRBV19 and J usage is TRBJ2-7, with 11 positions matching TRBD2. Germline-derived CDR1 and CDR2 are LNHDA and SQIVND (reference sequence). Losses at the gene ends were 7 bases for V and 5 bases for J; bases not matched to a gene: 4. The CDR3 runs 13 residues. The CDR3 reads CASMVAGGNEQYF. The CDR3 coding sequence is TGTGCCAGTATGGTAGCGGGAGGGAACGAGCAGTACTTC.

The chain couples TRBV5-5 to TRBJ2-6, with 9 bases that match TRBD1. Trimming at V came to 4 bases and at J to 3 bases, leaving 11 bases not matched to a gene. The V gene's germline CDR1 is SGHKS and CDR2 YYEKEE (reference sequence). The CDR3 is made up of 18 amino acids. As DNA, the CDR3 is TGTGCCAGCAGCCGTGCAGGGACAGGGAGACTTGGGGCCAACGTCCTGACTTTC. Encoded protein: CASSRAGTGRLGANVLTF. The whole variable domain, filled in from reference TRBV5-5 and TRBJ2-6, reads DAGVTQSPTHLIKTRGQQVTLRCSPISGHKSVSWYQQVLGQGPQFIFQYYEKEERGRGNFPDRFSARQFPNYSSELNVNALLLGDSALYLCASSRAGTGRLGANVLTFGAGSRLTVL.

This chain joins TRBV28 and TRBJ2-7; 9 positions match TRBD2. The CDR3 spans 14 residues. V gave up 2 bases and J gave up 4 bases; unmatched junction bases: 3. CDR1 is MDHEN, CDR2 SYDVKM, per germline. CDR3 DNA: TGTGCCAGCAGTTTACTAGCGGGACGGTACGAGCAGTACTTC. Amino acids: CASSLLAGRYEQYF.

This chain links TRBV6-1 with TRBJ1-4; 7 bases agree with TRBD1. Losses at the gene ends were 7 bases for V and 4 bases for J; bases not matched to a gene: 6. In germline, CDR1 is MNHNS, CDR2 SASEGT. This CDR3 region has 14 residues. CDR3 sequence (DNA): TGTGCCAGCACCCCGGGACAGCTTAATGAAAAACTGTTTTTT. Translated, it gives CASTPGQLNEKLFF.

The chain joins TRBV18 to TRBJ2-7, with 11 bases fitting TRBD1. The germline CDR1 and CDR2 sequences are KGHSH and LQKENI. The CDR3 loop spans 15 amino acids. Trimming took 5 bases from V and 0 from J; bases not matched to a gene: 3. The DNA for the CDR3 is TGTGCCAGCTCAGAGGGGACAGGGGGCTCCTACGAGCAGTACTTC. Translation gives CASSEGTGGSYEQYF.

This clone was detected only once. CDR3 nucleotides: TGTGCCAGCTCACCATTGCAGGGGACCACCCGCCGTGGGTCAGATACGCAGTATTTT. This translates into CASSPLQGTTRRGSDTQYF. This chain links TRBV18 with TRBJ2-3; D may be TRBD1 (6 bases). The V end was cut by 2 bases, the J end by 4 bases, with 25 bases between. In germline, CDR1 is KGHSH, CDR2 LQKENI. The CDR3 consists of 19 residues.

This rearrangement joins TRBV28 to TRBJ2-1; a possible D gene is TRBD1 (8 bases). CDR1 is MDHEN, CDR2 SYDVKM, per germline. The CDR3 covers 14 residues. The V end lost 3 bases, the J end lost 7 bases, and 13 bases lay between the germline ends. The CDR3 loop is CASSLDREGNEQFF. The CDR3 bases are TGTGCCAGCAGTTTGGACAGGGAGGGGAATGAGCAGTTCTTC. The full variable domain, its missing parts supplied by reference TRBV28 and TRBJ2-1, is DVKVTQSSRYLVKRTGEKVFLECVQDMDHENMFWYRQDPGLGLRLIYFSYDVKMKEKGDIPEGYSVSREKKERFSLILESASTNQTSMYLCASSLDREGNEQFFGPGTRLTVL.

The V gene is TRBV6-6, the J gene TRBJ1-6, with D perhaps matching TRBD1 (6 bases). The V end lost 3 bases, the J end lost 8 bases, and 11 bases lay between the germline ends. The CDR3 consists of 14 residues. The germline gives CDR1 MNHNY, CDR2 SVGAGI (reference sequence). The CDR3: CASSYGGGDSPLHF. CDR3 coding DNA: TGTGCCAGCAGTTATGGGGGCGGTGATTCACCCCTCCACTTT.

This clone was seen a handful of times. The same CDR3 arises from other DNA sequences in this sample as well. In DNA, the CDR3 is TGTGCCAGCAATCCCGGGAGGGAAAAACTGTTTTTT. Its protein is CASNPGREKLFF. The chain recombines TRBV6-6 with TRBJ1-4; D is undetermined. This CDR3 comprises 12 residues. CDR1 and CDR2 from the germline V gene are MNHNY and SVGAGI (reference sequence). V lost 7 bases and J lost 8, with 11 bases in between.

This CDR3 is CASSLDAGTGALLEAFF. The DNA for the CDR3 is TGTGCCAGCAGCTTAGACGCCGGGACAGGGGCTCTTCTAGAAGCTTTCTTT. This chain joins TRBV7-6 and TRBJ1-1; TRBD1 matches 10 bases. The CDR3 length is 17 residues. Germline CDR1 and CDR2: SGHVS and FNYEAQ. The V gene end was trimmed by 1 base and the J gene end by 8 bases; junction bases not matched to a gene: 13.

The chain links TRBV14 to TRBJ2-3; 10 nucleotides line up with TRBD2. The V gene end was trimmed by 1 base and the J gene end by 4 bases; junction bases not matched to a gene: 11. The length of the CDR3 is 18 residues. Germline assignment: CDR1 SGHDN and CDR2 FVKESK. The chain's CDR3 is CASSQGRLAGVIADTQYF. In DNA, the CDR3 is TGTGCCAGCAGCCAAGGGCGCCTAGCGGGAGTGATAGCAGATACGCAGTATTTT. The whole variable domain, remainder taken from reference TRBV14 and TRBJ2-3, is EAGVTQFPSHSVIEKGQTVTLRCDPISGHDNLYWYRRVMGKEIKFLLHFVKESKQDESGMPNNRFLAERTGGTYSTLKVQPAELEDSGVYFCASSQGRLAGVIADTQYFGPGTRLTVL.

The chain recombines TRBV5-1 with TRBJ2-3, with 14 bases fitting TRBD2. This CDR3 comprises 17 residues. Per the germline V gene, CDR1 is SGHRS and CDR2 is YFSETQ. The ends lost 1 base at V and 4 bases at J; junction bases unmatched: 5. CDR3 amino acids: CASSLLGTSGSSDTQYF. CDR3 in DNA: TGCGCCAGCAGCTTGTTAGGGACTAGCGGGAGTTCAGATACGCAGTATTTT. Filled out from reference TRBV5-1 and TRBJ2-3, the complete variable domain reads KAGVTQTPRYLIKTRGQQVTLSCSPISGHRSVSWYQQTPGQGLQFLFEYFSETQRNKGNFPGRFSGRQFSNSRSEMNVSTLELGDSALYLCASSLLGTSGSSDTQYFGPGTRLTVL.

The J gene is TRBJ2-7, the V gene TRBV11-2, with TRBD1 identical over 9 bases. Germline lookup yields CDR1 SGHAT and CDR2 FQNNGV. CDR3 size: 15 residues. J gave up 3 bases and V 7 bases, and 10 bases lay outside the gene matches. The CDR3: CASTETGGFLYEQYF. The DNA of the CDR3 is TGTGCCAGCACCGAGACAGGGGGTTTCCTCTACGAGCAGTACTTC.

The chain links TRBV28 to TRBJ2-2; tentatively, D is TRBD2 (5 bases). CDR1 is MDHEN, CDR2 SYDVKM, per germline. The CDR3 consists of 15 residues. Trimming cost V 2 bases and J 3 bases, with 10 bases left between them. The CDR3 loop is CASSLAGGDTGELFF. The CDR3 DNA is TGTGCCAGCAGTTTAGCGGGTGGAGACACCGGGGAGCTGTTTTTT.